This T cell receptor (beta chain) was identified in a study of tumor-infiltrating lymphocytes in primary liver carcinoma. The investigators made TCR beta cDNA from roughly 0.55 ug total RNA, using a constant-region primer. Libraries for TCR beta were built through three nested multiplex PCR rounds, which together made up a slightly modified ARM-PCR procedure. The two initial PCR rounds, approximately 10 cycles each, used TRBV1-TRBV30 forward and C-beta reverse primers. From the multiplex PCR reads, TCRdb called clonotypes with MiXCR, one entry per CDR3 protein. The sample contains roughly 190,000 distinct CDR3 sequences, around four fifths of which appear only once. Co-extraction of RNA and DNA was performed on about 19-32 mg of unsorted bulk tissue. This CDR3 comprises 13 residues. Germline V lookup: CDR1 LGHNA, CDR2 YNFKEQ. Concerning this clonotype: The conserved closing phenylalanine or tryptophan is absent in this CDR3, likely reflecting a read error.

Sequenced material: tumor tissue from primary liver carcinoma. V and J are TRBV4-2 and TRBJ2-7, with D unresolved. The receptor's source is a man aged 40-50 years with primary liver carcinoma and hepatitis B virus infection. Here the CDR3 reads CASSQDRGRQQYL. For the CDR3, the DNA is TGCGCCAGCAGCCAAGATCGAGGCCGGCAGCAGTACCTC.